The 26 T cell receptor beta chains reported below all come from one sample, sequenced in a study of T cells in Graves' hyperthyroidism and ophthalmopathy. TCR beta CDR3 regions were amplified from RNA transcripts. First-round RT-PCR with HTBI primers amplified the TCR CDR3 region. TCRdb itself ran the multiplex PCR reads through MiXCR, one entry per CDR3 protein. Altogether around 300,000 distinct CDR3 sequences are present, about 14% being singletons, with the ten largest covering about 26%. Sequenced sample: blood. The receptor set was obtained from a woman aged 25 to 45 with Graves' hyperthyroidism.

This chain links TRBV20-1 with TRBJ2-1, with 7 bases matching TRBD2. The CDR3 sequence is 16 residues long. Germline CDR1 and CDR2: DFQATT and SNEGSKA (reference sequence). Trimming took 0 bases from V and 6 from J; bases not matched to a gene: 11. The CDR3 nucleotides are TGCAGTGCTAGAGATATGCTAGCGGCCTCTCTCAATGAGCAGTTCTTC. This gives the protein CSARDMLAASLNEQFF.

There are a few counts of this clonotype. CDR3 residues: CSVGPLAGGSTDTQYF. CDR3 sequence (DNA): TGCAGCGTTGGACCATTAGCGGGAGGGAGCACAGATACGCAGTATTTT. J is TRBJ2-3 and V is TRBV29-1; 11 positions agree with TRBD2. CDR3 length: 16 residues. The J segment lost 0 bases and the V segment lost 4 bases, leaving 6 bases of the junction unmatched. Looked up from germline, CDR1 is SQVTM and CDR2 is ANQGSEA.

This clonotype was observed many times. This sequence joins TRBV7-9 and TRBJ2-5; D gene ambiguous. V was clipped by 5 bases and J by 8 bases, with 12 bases between them. The germline V gene encodes CDR1 SEHNR and CDR2 FQNEAQ (reference sequence). The CDR3 sequence is 12 residues long. CDR3 loop: CASSHWADTQYF. The CDR3 bases are TGTGCCAGCAGCCACTGGGCTGATACCCAGTACTTC.

CDR3 loop: CASRAPGGENTEAFF. For the CDR3, the DNA is TGTGCCAGCAGGGCCCCGGGTGGGGAGAACACTGAAGCTTTCTTT. The V and J genes are TRBV28 and TRBJ1-1; D remains unclear. CDR3 length: 15 residues. Germline assignment: CDR1 MDHEN and CDR2 SYDVKM. V shed 6 bases and J shed 1 base, with 15 bases lying between them.

The chain links TRBV6-1 to TRBJ1-3; no clear D. Trimming pared 2 bases from V and 0 bases from J, leaving 5 bases between. CDR1 and CDR2 from the germline V gene are MNHNS and SASEGT. The CDR3 has 14 residues. In nucleotides, the CDR3 is TGTGCCAGCAGTGAACGGATCTCTGGAAACACCATATATTTT. Translating it yields CASSERISGNTIYF.

This clonotype was counted ten times or more. The chain carries TRBV29-1 and TRBJ2-7; TRBD2 might be the D (5 bases). Trimming cost V 6 bases and J 2 bases, with 17 bases left between them. CDR3 length equals 14 residues. Germline V lookup: CDR1 SQVTM, CDR2 ANQGSEA. The CDR3 sequence: CSVSGGGYTYEQYF. Here the CDR3 DNA reads TGCAGCGTGTCTGGTGGCGGGTATACCTACGAGCAGTACTTC.

This clonotype appeared a few times. The V gene is TRBV7-3, the J gene TRBJ2-5; D is possibly TRBD1 (7 bases). CDR3 length: 15 residues. Between the trimmed V and J ends, which lost 0 bases and 5 bases, there was a span of 13 bases. Germline lookup yields CDR1 SGHTA and CDR2 FQGTGA. In nucleotides, the CDR3 is TGTGCCAGCAGCTTAACGGGGGGACAGAGGGAGACCCAGTACTTC. Its translation is CASSLTGGQRETQYF.

This rearrangement joins TRBV9 to TRBJ2-7; 7 bases fit TRBD2. This CDR3 region has 17 residues. Looked up from germline, CDR1 is SGDLS and CDR2 is YYNGEE. The ends lost 5 bases at V and 1 base at J; junction bases unmatched: 15. The CDR3 nucleotides are TGTGCCAGCAGTAAAGGGAGGGCTGGTTTGGATTCCTACGAGCAGTACTTC. Amino acid sequence: CASSKGRAGLDSYEQYF.

The table lists this clonotype with a few counts. This chain links TRBV11-2 with TRBJ2-7; D ambiguous. The CDR3 is 13 residues long. Germline lookup yields CDR1 SGHAT and CDR2 FQNNGV. V shed 3 bases and J shed 5 bases, with 11 bases lying between them. Written as DNA, the CDR3 is TGTGCCAGCAGCTTTAGTTCCGTACACGAGCAGTACTTC. Protein sequence: CASSFSSVHEQYF.

The chain carries TRBV7-9 and TRBJ2-7; perhaps D is TRBD1 or TRBD2 (5 bases each). This CDR3 spans 14 amino acids. Germline values: CDR1 SEHNR, CDR2 FQNEAQ (reference sequence). The V and J ends lost 5 bases and 4 bases respectively, with 15 bases between them. The CDR3 loop is CASSLRGPLYEQYF. CDR3 nucleotide sequence: TGTGCCAGCAGCCTACGGGGCCCGTTGTACGAGCAGTACTTC.

This clonotype has a count of ten or more. The rearrangement uses TRBV28 and TRBJ2-7; D is perhaps TRBD1 (5 bases). CDR3 length: 15 residues. Germline V gives CDR1 MDHEN, CDR2 SYDVKM. With 4 bases removed from V and 2 bases from J, the gap between germline ends came to 15 bases. The CDR3 here is CASSSPTVITYEQYF. The CDR3 DNA follows: TGTGCCAGCAGTTCCCCGACAGTGATCACCTACGAGCAGTACTTC.

In its sample, this clonotype was seen a few times. The chain couples TRBV3-1 to TRBJ2-1, with D uncertain. The CDR3 runs to 13 residues. V lost 8 bases and J lost 0, with 8 bases in between. CDR1 is LGHDT, CDR2 YNNKEL, per germline (reference sequence). The CDR3 DNA reads as TGTGCCAGCGGATATCCCTCCTACAATGAGCAGTTCTTC. Amino acids: CASGYPSYNEQFF.

The table lists this clonotype with many counts. The rearrangement links TRBV28 to TRBJ2-7, with TRBD2 as a possible D gene (6 bases). The CDR3 runs 14 residues. Trimming removed 8 bases from V and 0 bases from J, with 14 bases in between. The germline V gene encodes CDR1 MDHEN and CDR2 SYDVKM. This CDR3 is CASAGSTSSYEQYF. For the CDR3, the DNA is TGTGCCAGCGCGGGGTCCACTAGCTCCTACGAGCAGTACTTC. Complete variable domain (other parts from reference TRBV28 and TRBJ2-7): DVKVTQSSRYLVKRTGEKVFLECVQDMDHENMFWYRQDPGLGLRLIYFSYDVKMKEKGDIPEGYSVSREKKERFSLILESASTNQTSMYLCASAGSTSSYEQYFGPGTRLTVT.

The genes are TRBV18 and TRBJ1-1; D is uncertain. V was trimmed by 0 bases and J by 6 bases, leaving 11 bases between them. Germline V lookup: CDR1 KGHSH, CDR2 LQKENI. This CDR3 has 14 amino acids. CDR3 DNA sequence: TGTGCCAGCTCACCACCTGCTAGGGTGGCTGAAGCTTTCTTT. Translated, it gives CASSPPARVAEAFF.

The sample holds a few counts of this clonotype. This could be a read error, since a much larger clone is one nucleotide away. This chain connects TRBV28 to TRBJ2-7; TRBD2 matches 8 bases. With V trimmed by 11 bases and J by 3 bases, 9 bases remained unmatched. CDR1 MDHEN and CDR2 SYDVKM come from the germline V gene. The length of the CDR3 is 13 residues. The CDR3 nucleotides read TGTGCCTGCGGATTGAGCGGGAGCTACGAGCAGTACTTC. This encodes CACGLSGSYEQYF.

The chain carries TRBV6-2 or TRBV6-3 and TRBJ2-7, with TRBD1 matching over 7 bases. Germline CDR1 MNHEY, CDR2 SVGEGT. J was trimmed by 0 bases and V by 2 bases; bases with no gene match: 10. The CDR3 totals 17 residues. The CDR3 region is CASSYNTGTANSYEQYF. In nucleotides, the CDR3 is TGTGCCAGCAGTTACAATACAGGGACAGCCAACTCCTACGAGCAGTACTTC.

This clonotype showed up many times. The J gene is TRBJ2-3, the V gene TRBV5-6; TRBD2 matches 8 bases. The V and J ends lost 3 bases and 0 bases, in that order; junction bases with no gene match: 6. The CDR3 sequence is 16 residues long. Germline CDR1 SGHDT, CDR2 YYEEEE. CDR3 protein: CASSSPLAASTDTQYF. CDR3 bases: TGTGCCAGCAGCTCCCCACTAGCGGCTAGCACAGATACGCAGTATTTT. Complete variable domain (other parts from reference TRBV5-6 and TRBJ2-3): DAGVTQSPTHLIKTRGQQVTLRCSPKSGHDTVSWYQQALGQGPQFIFQYYEEEERQRGNFPDRFSGHQFPNYSSELNVNALLLGDSALYLCASSSPLAASTDTQYFGPGTRLTVL.

This clonotype has at least ten counts. The chain carries TRBV6-6 and TRBJ2-2; TRBD2 aligns across 7 bases. This CDR3 region has 15 residues. From germline, CDR1 is MNHNY and CDR2 SVGAGI (reference sequence). V lost 2 bases, J lost 5 bases, and 5 bases stayed unmatched. CDR3 sequence: CASSYAGEGTGELFF. CDR3 in DNA: TGTGCCAGCAGTTACGCGGGAGAAGGAACCGGGGAGCTGTTTTTT.

V usage is TRBV3-1 and J usage is TRBJ2-7, with 10 bases aligning to TRBD2. V gave up 0 bases and J gave up 7 bases; unmatched junction bases: 3. The CDR3 totals 14 residues. Germline CDR1 reads LGHDT; CDR2 reads YNNKEL (reference sequence). CDR3 bases: TGTGCCAGCAGCCAAGACCCTAGCGGGGGAGAGCAGTACTTC. Protein: CASSQDPSGGEQYF.

This clonotype has more than one count but fewer than ten. This chain joins TRBV29-1 and TRBJ2-5; no reliable D call. The CDR3 length is 14 residues. The germline V gene has CDR1 SQVTM and CDR2 ANQGSEA. CDR3 DNA: TGCATACCTCTCCGGGCAGTTTACCAAGAGACCCAGTACTTC. This translates into CIPLRAVYQETQYF.

There are many counts of this clonotype. This chain links TRBV18 with TRBJ1-4; 7 bases agree with TRBD1. This CDR3 contains 15 residues. Germline CDR1 and CDR2: KGHSH and LQKENI. With V trimmed by 6 bases and J by 6 bases, 10 bases remained unmatched. The DNA for the CDR3 is TGTGCCAGCTCGCCCTACGGGACAGCACATGAAAAACTGTTTTTT. Encoded protein: CASSPYGTAHEKLFF.

J is TRBJ2-3 and V is TRBV28, with unresolved D. Looked up from germline, CDR1 is MDHEN and CDR2 is SYDVKM. This CDR3 region has 14 residues. Trimming cost V 2 bases and J 6 bases, with 12 bases left between them. CDR3 sequence (DNA): TGTGCCAGCAGTTTAGGGCAGACTCTCGATACGCAGTATTTT. Translation: CASSLGQTLDTQYF.

There are a few counts of this clonotype. The chain employs TRBV19 and TRBJ1-2, with D uncertain. This CDR3 comprises 15 residues. V gave up 3 bases and J gave up 8 bases, with 19 bases separating them. Germline V gives CDR1 LNHDA, CDR2 SQIVND (reference sequence). The chain's CDR3 is CASSMRQAGLIGYTF. CDR3 DNA sequence: TGTGCCAGTAGTATGCGTCAGGCAGGATTGATCGGCTACACCTTC.

This clonotype appeared many times. The chain employs TRBV28 and TRBJ2-7; 8 bases match TRBD1. In germline, CDR1 is MDHEN, CDR2 SYDVKM. Trimming at V came to 7 bases and at J to 2 bases, leaving 7 bases not matched to a gene. This CDR3 is built from 14 residues. DNA for the CDR3: TGTGCCAGCAACACAGGACAGGGTACCTACGAGCAGTACTTC. Encoded protein: CASNTGQGTYEQYF.

In its sample, this clonotype was seen a few times. This chain uses TRBV10-3 with TRBJ2-5, with 10 nucleotides matching TRBD2. The CDR3 is 14 amino acids. The J segment lost 1 base and the V segment lost 9 bases, leaving 5 bases of the junction unmatched. Per the germline V gene, CDR1 is ENHRY and CDR2 is SYGVKD. This chain's CDR3 is CAIYSGRSQETQYF. The CDR3 DNA is TGTGCCATTTATAGCGGGAGGTCCCAAGAGACCCAGTACTTC.

The gene calls are TRBV20-1 and TRBJ2-3; D unclear. V gave up 0 bases and J gave up 7 bases, with 14 bases separating them. The CDR3 loop spans 14 amino acids. In germline, CDR1 is DFQATT, CDR2 SNEGSKA (reference sequence). CDR3 nucleotide sequence: TGCAGTGCTAGAGATTTCCGCACCATGTATACGCAGTATTTT. Translated: CSARDFRTMYTQYF.